Below, one T cell receptor (beta chain) is given with its context. This entry belongs to a study of blood T cells in healthy people across ages. Germline CDR1 and CDR2: MNHNS and SASEGT. Between the trimmed V and J ends, which lost 4 bases and 0 bases, there was a span of 13 bases. The CDR3 spans 15 residues. Using a J-beta primer mix together with a sample-barcoded 5' primer, a second PCR was run for roughly 6 to 11 cycles. Via MiXCR, TCRdb re-called the 5' RACE reads, giving one row per CDR3 protein. In the table there are around 820,000 distinct CDR3 sequences, around a quarter of which are singletons. Another study also made use of these data, one on T cells of mothers and their children. That report adds: At 1.5 ug per 15 ul, all of the extracted RNA went into cDNA synthesis.

Sequenced material: blood. V is TRBV6-1 and J is TRBJ2-7; D call uncertain. The sequence came from a boy younger than 18 in good health. As DNA, the CDR3 is TGTGCCAGCAGTGGGTCGGCCGCCGGCTCCTACGAGCAGTACTTC. Encoded protein: CASSGSAAGSYEQYF.